The rows below give T cell receptor beta chains drawn from one sample of a study of shared clonotypes between healthy human individuals. Data came from immunoSEQ multiplex PCR; TCRdb stores just in-frame clones and leaves some out. The data contain millions of clones, approximately 93% of them singletons. Sequencing input: naive CD4+ T cells from PBMCs. The receptor set was obtained from a man younger than 35 in good health. Some clones in this sample may be carry-over from other donors' samples. CDR3s include the opening cysteine and the closing phenylalanine or tryptophan. The D gene is left open where the match is weak. For some rows the clone size is stated as once, few or many, or as a class when expanded; others skip it.

cdr3_aa	cdr3_nt	clone_size	j_call	d_call	v_call	cdr3_length
CASSGQGGADTQYF	TGTGCCAGCAGCGGACAGGGAGGGGCAGATACGCAGTATTTT	.	TRBJ2-3	.	TRBV7-2	14
CASPPAGATTGELFF	TGTGCCAGCCCCCCGGCGGGAGCGACCACCGGGGAGCTGTTTTTT	.	TRBJ2-2	TRBD2	TRBV28	15
CASSVGAGTGGSSEQYF	TGTGCCAGCAGCGTAGGTGCCGGGACAGGGGGCAGTTCCGAGCAGTACTTC	.	TRBJ2-7	TRBD1	TRBV9	17
CASSPPGRRDTEAFF	TGTGCCAGCTCACCACCCGGGAGAAGGGACACTGAAGCTTTCTTT	.	TRBJ1-1	.	TRBV18	15
CATSSLQGYEQYF	TGTGCCACCAGCAGCCTACAGGGGTACGAGCAGTACTTC	.	TRBJ2-7	TRBD1	TRBV15	13
CASSPDRRGQPQHF	TGTGCCAGCTCACCCGACAGGAGAGGTCAGCCCCAGCATTTT	few	TRBJ1-5	.	TRBV18	14
CASTSGQGQETQYF	TGTGCCAGCACCTCCGGACAGGGACAAGAGACCCAGTACTTC	.	TRBJ2-5	TRBD1	TRBV5-4	14
CASSRGLAGGDTQYF	TGCGCCAGCAGCAGGGGACTAGCGGGGGGAGATACGCAGTATTTT	.	TRBJ2-3	TRBD2	TRBV5-1	15
CASSRARISGNTIYF	TGTGCCAGCAGTAGAGCACGGATCTCTGGAAACACCATATATTTT	.	TRBJ1-3	.	TRBV2	15
CASSQYPWGADTQYF	TGCGCCAGCAGCCAATATCCCTGGGGCGCAGATACGCAGTATTTT	.	TRBJ2-3	.	TRBV4-1	15
CANMIPRGTDTQYF	TGCGCCAATATGATACCGAGGGGCACAGATACGCAGTATTTT	.	TRBJ2-3	.	TRBV10-1	14
CASGSGASINF	TGTGCTAGTGGTTCCGGGGCTAGCATAAACTTC	.	TRBJ2-7	.	TRBV12-5	11
CASSSGNTDTQYF	TGTGCCAGCAGTAGCGGAAACACAGATACGCAGTATTTT	once	TRBJ2-3	.	TRBV28	13
CASSLRDRGVTYNEQFF	TGTGCCAGCAGCTTACGGGACAGGGGCGTGACCTACAATGAGCAGTTCTTC	.	TRBJ2-1	TRBD1	TRBV7-8	17
CASALTSGFYNEQFF	TGTGCTAGTGCCCTGACTAGCGGGTTTTACAATGAGCAGTTCTTC	.	TRBJ2-1	TRBD2	TRBV12-5	15
CASSIAGGPAGETQYF	TGCGCCAGCAGTATAGCGGGAGGGCCTGCCGGCGAGACCCAGTACTTC	.	TRBJ2-5	TRBD2	TRBV5-1	16
CASSWGQGSYEQYF	TGTGCCAGCAGCTGGGGACAGGGGAGTTACGAGCAGTACTTC	.	TRBJ2-7	TRBD1	TRBV7-2	14
CASSLLVGRPYEAFF	TGTGCCAGCAGCTTACTGGTGGGGAGACCTTATGAAGCTTTCTTT	.	TRBJ1-1	.	TRBV7-2	15
CASSALNTGELFF	TGTGCCAGCAGCGCTCTGAACACCGGGGAGCTGTTTTTT	.	TRBJ2-2	.	TRBV9	13